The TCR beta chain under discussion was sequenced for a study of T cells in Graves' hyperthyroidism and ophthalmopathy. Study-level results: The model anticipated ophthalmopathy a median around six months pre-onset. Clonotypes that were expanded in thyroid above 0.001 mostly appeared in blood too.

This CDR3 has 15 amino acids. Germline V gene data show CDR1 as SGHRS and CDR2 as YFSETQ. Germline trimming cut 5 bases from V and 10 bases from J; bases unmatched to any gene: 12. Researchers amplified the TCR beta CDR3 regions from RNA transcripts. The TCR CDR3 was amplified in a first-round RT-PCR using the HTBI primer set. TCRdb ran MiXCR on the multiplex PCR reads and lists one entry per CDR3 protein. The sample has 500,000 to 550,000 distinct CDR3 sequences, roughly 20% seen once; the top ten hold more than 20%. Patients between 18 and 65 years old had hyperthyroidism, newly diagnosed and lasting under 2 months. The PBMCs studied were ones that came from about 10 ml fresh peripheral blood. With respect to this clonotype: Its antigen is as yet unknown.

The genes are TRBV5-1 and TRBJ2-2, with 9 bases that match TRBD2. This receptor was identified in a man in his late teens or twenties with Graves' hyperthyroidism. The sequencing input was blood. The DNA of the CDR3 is TGCGCCAGCAGAAAACCGGGACTAGCCGTGGAGGAGCTGTTTTTT. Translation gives CASRKPGLAVEELFF.